The next 8 T cell receptor beta chains were all read from a single sample in a study of T cells in localized non-small cell lung cancer. Here immunoSEQ multiplex PCR was the method, and the copy in TCRdb shows in-frame clones only, minus some. Among about 48,000 clones, approximately 75% were seen once, and the ten largest hold roughly a sixth. Sequencing was performed on peripheral blood, taken before any cancer treatment. The receptors were gathered from a man aged 35 to 69 with stage I squamous cell lung carcinoma.

V gene TRBV7-9 combines with J gene TRBJ1-1; the D is unclear. The length of the CDR3 is 15 residues. Trimming cost V 4 bases and J 1 base, with 13 bases left between them. CDR1 and CDR2 (germline): SEHNR, FQNEAQ (reference sequence). The CDR3 nucleotides read TGTGCCAGCAGCTGGTCGGGAGGGCCGAACACTGAAGCTTTCTTT. It codes for CASSWSGGPNTEAFF.

The CDR3 DNA sequence: TGTGCCAGCAGTGAAGGGACAGGGTTTGAGCAGTACTTC. Its protein product is CASSEGTGFEQYF. The chain couples TRBV2 to TRBJ2-7; TRBD1 matches 8 bases. Germline-derived CDR1 and CDR2 are SNHLY and FYNNEI. The CDR3 runs to 13 residues. Trimming removed 1 base from V and 7 bases from J; junction bases left unmatched: 3.

This clone appeared a few times. The chain has TRBV6-5 and TRBJ2-6; D is uncertain. This CDR3 contains 16 residues. The ends were cut back, 0 bases at V and 0 bases at J, with 6 bases in the middle. The germline CDR1 and CDR2 sequences are MNHEY and SVGAGI. The CDR3 coding sequence is TGTGCCAGCAGTTACTCGATCCCCTCTGGGGCCAACGTCCTGACTTTC. This translates into CASSYSIPSGANVLTF.

This sequence joins TRBV30 and TRBJ2-4; 8 nucleotides match TRBD2. Trimming took 2 bases from V and 1 from J; bases not matched to a gene: 7. The CDR3 runs to 16 residues. CDR1 is GTSNPN and CDR2 is SVGIG in the germline V gene (reference sequence). The CDR3 here is CAWSNSGLVAKNIQYF. In DNA, the CDR3 is TGTGCCTGGAGTAATTCGGGACTAGTCGCCAAAAACATTCAGTACTTC.

This clone was observed a single time. J is TRBJ1-5 and V is TRBV27; D perhaps matches TRBD1 (6 bases). V was clipped by 5 bases and J by 2 bases, with 19 bases between them. The CDR3 has 17 amino acids. Germline V gene data show CDR1 as MNHEY and CDR2 as SMNVEV (reference sequence). The CDR3 protein is CASSKTQGRGGNQPQHF. CDR3 DNA sequence: TGTGCCAGCAGTAAAACTCAGGGGAGGGGGGGCAATCAGCCCCAGCATTTT.

This clone has a single count. The J gene is TRBJ2-2, the V gene TRBV19, with D uncertain. CDR1 is LNHDA, CDR2 SQIVND, per germline (reference sequence). This CDR3 has 13 amino acids. Trimming stripped 6 bases from V and 1 base from J, with 6 bases between. CDR3 amino acids: CASRWGNTGELFF. In nucleotides, the CDR3 is TGTGCCAGTAGGTGGGGGAACACCGGGGAGCTGTTTTTT.

This clone has a single count. This chain uses TRBV11-2 with TRBJ2-3; no clear D gene. The germline gives CDR1 SGHAT, CDR2 FQNNGV. With 2 bases removed from V and 3 bases from J, the gap between germline ends came to 18 bases. The CDR3 is 17 residues long. In nucleotides, the CDR3 is TGTGCCAGCAGCTTACTGGCCGGTGGCGGTTCGACAGATACGCAGTATTTT. Translation gives CASSLLAGGGSTDTQYF.

The chain couples TRBV10-3 to TRBJ2-1; D is unresolved. The V gene lost 4 bases and the J gene lost 8 bases, with 18 bases spanning the gap. Looked up from germline, CDR1 is ENHRY and CDR2 is SYGVKD. The CDR3 sequence is 15 residues long. This chain's CDR3 is CAISAMVEVRYEQFF. The CDR3 nucleotides read TGTGCCATCAGTGCCATGGTTGAGGTGCGGTATGAGCAGTTCTTC.